This TCR beta chain stems from a study of breast tumors, draining lymph nodes, adjacent tissues. Each CDR3 protein is one row after TCRdb ran MiXCR on the multiplex PCR reads. Of under 250,000 distinct CDR3 sequences listed, about 30% are singletons. General study results and limits: Tumors had less TCR diversity than lymph nodes, more than nontumor tissue. Luminal-like breast cancer showed significantly higher tumor–nontumor repertoire similarity than basal-like. Data fit most tumor T cells coming from lymph node, expanding in tumor.

A remark on this clonotype: Antigen: not known.

Axillary draining lymph nodes of breast cancer patients supplied the node samples. This CDR3 is 13 amino acids long. The germline gives CDR1 SEHNR, CDR2 FQNEAQ (reference sequence). Trimming stripped 5 bases from V and 10 bases from J, with 12 bases between. The TCR comes from a female donor with breast cancer. Some clones in this sample may be carry-over from other donors' samples. Material: axillary lymph node tissue. The chain is built from TRBV7-9 and TRBJ1-6, with D possibly matching TRBD1 (6 bases). CDR3 loop: CASSGGHRSPLHF. The CDR3 DNA reads TGTGCCAGCAGCGGGGGGCATCGGTCACCCCTCCACTTT.